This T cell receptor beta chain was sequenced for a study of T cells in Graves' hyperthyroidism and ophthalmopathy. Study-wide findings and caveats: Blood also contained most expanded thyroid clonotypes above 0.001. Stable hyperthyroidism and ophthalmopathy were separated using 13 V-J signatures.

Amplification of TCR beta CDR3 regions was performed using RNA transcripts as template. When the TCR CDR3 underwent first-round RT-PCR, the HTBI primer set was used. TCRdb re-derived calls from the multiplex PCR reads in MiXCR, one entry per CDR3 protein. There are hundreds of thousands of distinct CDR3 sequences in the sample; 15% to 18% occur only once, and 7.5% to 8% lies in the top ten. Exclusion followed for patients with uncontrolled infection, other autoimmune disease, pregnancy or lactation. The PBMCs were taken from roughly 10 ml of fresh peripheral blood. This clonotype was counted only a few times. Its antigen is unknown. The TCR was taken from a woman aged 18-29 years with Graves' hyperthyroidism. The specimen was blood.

CDR3 DNA sequence: TGCGCCAGCAGCGGGACTAGCGGGACCGGCCAAGAGACCCAGTACTTC. This encodes CASSGTSGTGQETQYF. This chain uses TRBV10-1 with TRBJ2-5; 13 positions agree with TRBD2. The V gene's germline CDR1 is WNHNN and CDR2 SYGVQD (reference sequence). This CDR3 contains 16 residues. With V trimmed by 6 bases and J by 1 base, 5 bases remained unmatched.